The subject of this entry is one TCR beta chain. The data were taken from a study of blood T cell repertoires in COVID-19. Turning to the study itself: Sites in the United States, Italy and Spain provided acute and convalescent COVID-19 samples. T cells, B-cell-depleted T cells, or PBMCs supplied cDNA or gDNA.

V was trimmed by 1 base and J by 0 bases, leaving 6 bases between them. Germline values: CDR1 KGHSH, CDR2 LQKENI. CDR3 length: 14 amino acids. Original processing methods: Amplified reference gene primers provided the basis for estimating nucleated cell counts. Libraries were prepared by immunoSEQ multiplex PCR; TCRdb keeps only in-frame clonotypes and omits some of them. V and J calls and clone size are copied from that table; D and trimming were computed from the DNA. Of roughly 55,000 clones listed, over 75% were seen once; the top ten hold approximately 6.9%. The sequence came from a man aged 55-75 years with active or convalescent COVID-19. The sequenced sample consisted of peripheral blood. The chain is built from TRBV18 and TRBJ1-2; D may be TRBD1 (5 bases). The CDR3 DNA reads as TGTGCCAGCTCACCACAGACAGCTAACTATGGCTACACCTTC. Amino acid sequence: CASSPQTANYGYTF.